Listed below are T cell receptor beta chains from one sample, sequenced in a study of T-cell memory formation after mild COVID-19. In TCRdb, the 5' RACE reads were re-called with MiXCR into one record per CDR3 protein. This sample has 300,000 to 350,000 distinct CDR3 sequences, with roughly 13% found just once. Sample: PBMCs or a T cell subset sorted from them (not recorded which). The source is a young man who had mild COVID-19 (a few samples of this study predate the infection). Cell type and time point are not known. The CDR3 runs from the conserved cysteine through the conserved F or W. A D gene is named only where the DNA matches it firmly. Clone size is not always given. Where it is, it says once, few, many or a class for expanded clones.

v_gene: TRBV7-2; j_gene: TRBJ2-5; d_gene: -; abundance: many; CDR3aa: CASSPGAFSGWYQETQYF; CDR3nt: TGTGCCAGCAGCCCGGGGGCCTTTTCCGGTTGGTACCAAGAGACCCAGTACTTC
v_gene: TRBV6-2/TRBV6-3; j_gene: TRBJ2-5; d_gene: -; abundance: few; CDR3aa: CASSFGVAQYF; CDR3nt: TGTGCCAGCTCCTTTGGGGTAGCCCAGTACTTC
v_gene: TRBV24-1; j_gene: TRBJ2-2; d_gene: TRBD1; abundance: -; CDR3aa: CATSDRDRVNGELFF; CDR3nt: TGTGCCACCAGTGATCGGGACAGGGTAAACGGGGAGCTGTTTTTT
v_gene: TRBV6-2/TRBV6-3; j_gene: TRBJ2-1; d_gene: -; abundance: -; CDR3aa: CATTTSSYNEQFF; CDR3nt: TGTGCCACCACAACTAGTTCCTACAATGAGCAGTTCTTC
v_gene: TRBV14; j_gene: TRBJ2-7; d_gene: -; abundance: few; CDR3aa: CASSHLGPSSYEQYF; CDR3nt: TGTGCCAGCAGCCATCTGGGACCAAGCTCCTACGAGCAGTACTTC
v_gene: TRBV5-1; j_gene: TRBJ2-5; d_gene: TRBD1; abundance: many; CDR3aa: CASSLAGQGAETQYF; CDR3nt: TGCGCCAGCAGCTTGGCCGGACAGGGGGCTGAGACCCAGTACTTC
v_gene: TRBV5-1; j_gene: TRBJ2-5; d_gene: -; abundance: many; CDR3aa: CASRQTEETQYF; CDR3nt: TGCGCCAGCAGGCAGACAGAAGAGACCCAGTACTTC
v_gene: TRBV7-2; j_gene: TRBJ2-7; d_gene: TRBD2; abundance: once; CDR3aa: CASSAGLAGGGEQYF; CDR3nt: TGTGCCAGCAGCGCAGGGCTAGCGGGGGGGGGCGAGCAGTACTTC
v_gene: TRBV6-5; j_gene: TRBJ2-1; d_gene: -; abundance: -; CDR3aa: CASKTQNNNEQFF; CDR3nt: TGTGCCAGCAAAACACAGAATAACAATGAGCAGTTCTTC
v_gene: TRBV15; j_gene: TRBJ1-1; d_gene: -; abundance: once; CDR3aa: CATSRVYQPNTEAFF; CDR3nt: TGTGCCACCAGCAGAGTGTATCAGCCGAACACTGAAGCTTTCTTT
v_gene: TRBV6-2/TRBV6-3; j_gene: TRBJ2-2; d_gene: TRBD1; abundance: -; CDR3aa: CASSYTMTGAGELFF; CDR3nt: TGTGCCAGCAGTTACACCATGACAGGGGCCGGGGAGCTGTTTTTT
v_gene: TRBV18; j_gene: TRBJ1-1; d_gene: -; abundance: -; CDR3aa: CASSPAGAEAFF; CDR3nt: TGTGCCAGCTCACCAGCGGGCGCTGAAGCTTTCTTT
v_gene: TRBV6-2/TRBV6-3; j_gene: TRBJ1-5; d_gene: -; abundance: -; CDR3aa: CASSFPGYEQPQHF; CDR3nt: TGTGCCAGCAGTTTTCCGGGGTACGAACAGCCCCAGCATTTT
v_gene: TRBV5-1; j_gene: TRBJ2-3; d_gene: TRBD2; abundance: many; CDR3aa: CASSLERGTQYF; CDR3nt: TGCGCCAGCAGCCTGGAGCGGGGGACGCAGTATTTT
v_gene: TRBV6-6; j_gene: TRBJ1-1; d_gene: -; abundance: few; CDR3aa: CASRPPDGEAFF; CDR3nt: TGTGCCAGCAGACCACCGGACGGGGAAGCTTTCTTT
v_gene: TRBV6-5; j_gene: TRBJ1-5; d_gene: -; abundance: -; CDR3aa: CASSYSSPTSSDSNQPQHF; CDR3nt: TGTGCCAGCAGTTACTCGAGCCCTACCTCCAGTGATAGCAATCAGCCCCAGCATTTT
v_gene: TRBV29-1; j_gene: TRBJ2-1; d_gene: -; abundance: few; CDR3aa: CSVVGGGLYNEQFF; CDR3nt: TGCAGCGTTGTTGGTGGGGGGTTGTACAATGAGCAGTTCTTC
v_gene: TRBV7-2; j_gene: TRBJ2-3; d_gene: TRBD2; abundance: -; CDR3aa: CASSLALTSGGTDTQYF; CDR3nt: TGTGCCAGCAGCTTAGCTCTGACTAGCGGGGGCACAGATACGCAGTATTTT
v_gene: TRBV11-2; j_gene: TRBJ2-1; d_gene: TRBD2; abundance: -; CDR3aa: CASSLGGAGGYNEQFF; CDR3nt: TGTGCCAGCAGCTTAGGTGGAGCGGGGGGGTACAATGAGCAGTTCTTC
v_gene: TRBV27; j_gene: TRBJ2-2; d_gene: -; abundance: -; CDR3aa: CASSFGGGGELFF; CDR3nt: TGTGCCAGCAGTTTCGGTGGGGGCGGGGAGCTGTTTTTT
v_gene: TRBV6-2/TRBV6-3; j_gene: TRBJ2-5; d_gene: TRBD1; abundance: few; CDR3aa: CASSLDREVTQYF; CDR3nt: TGTGCCAGCAGTTTGGACAGGGAAGTGACCCAGTACTTC
v_gene: TRBV20-1; j_gene: TRBJ2-3; d_gene: -; abundance: few; CDR3aa: CSARVTGGGTGDTQYF; CDR3nt: TGCAGTGCTCGGGTCACTGGCGGGGGGACAGGAGATACGCAGTATTTT
v_gene: TRBV5-1; j_gene: TRBJ2-2; d_gene: -; abundance: -; CDR3aa: CASSGDLLGGYTGELFF; CDR3nt: TGCGCCAGCAGCGGAGACCTTCTCGGTGGTTACACCGGGGAGCTGTTTTTT
v_gene: TRBV4-1; j_gene: TRBJ2-1; d_gene: -; abundance: -; CDR3aa: CASSQDFGGAYNEQFF; CDR3nt: TGCGCCAGCAGCCAAGATTTCGGGGGAGCCTACAATGAGCAGTTCTTC
v_gene: TRBV5-1; j_gene: TRBJ2-2; d_gene: -; abundance: few; CDR3aa: CASSLVVGTGELFF; CDR3nt: TGCGCCAGCAGCTTGGTCGTCGGCACCGGGGAGCTGTTTTTT
v_gene: TRBV20-1; j_gene: TRBJ2-1; d_gene: TRBD1; abundance: -; CDR3aa: CSASRDSATYNEQFF; CDR3nt: TGCAGTGCTTCCCGGGACAGTGCCACCTACAATGAGCAGTTCTTC
v_gene: TRBV10-1; j_gene: TRBJ2-2; d_gene: -; abundance: -; CDR3aa: CATQALANTGELFF; CDR3nt: TGCGCCACCCAGGCGCTGGCGAACACCGGGGAGCTGTTTTTT
v_gene: TRBV29-1; j_gene: TRBJ1-2; d_gene: -; abundance: -; CDR3aa: CSVPGRGSSTYGYTF; CDR3nt: TGCAGCGTTCCGGGGCGGGGGTCGAGCACCTATGGCTACACCTTC
v_gene: TRBV2; j_gene: TRBJ2-1; d_gene: TRBD2; abundance: -; CDR3aa: CASSGLSGGHNEQFF; CDR3nt: TGTGCCAGCAGTGGTCTCAGCGGGGGGCACAATGAGCAGTTCTTC
v_gene: TRBV4-1; j_gene: TRBJ2-3; d_gene: -; abundance: -; CDR3aa: CASSWPRSDTQYF; CDR3nt: TGCGCCAGCAGCTGGCCACGGTCGGATACGCAGTATTTT
v_gene: TRBV12-3/TRBV12-4; j_gene: TRBJ2-3; d_gene: TRBD2; abundance: few; CDR3aa: CASSYRRGGLTDTQYF; CDR3nt: TGTGCCAGCAGTTACCGCCGGGGGGGCCTCACAGATACGCAGTATTTT
v_gene: TRBV5-1; j_gene: TRBJ1-2; d_gene: -; abundance: -; CDR3aa: CASSGGFYGYTF; CDR3nt: TGCGCCAGCAGCGGTGGTTTCTATGGCTACACCTTC
v_gene: TRBV9; j_gene: TRBJ2-5; d_gene: TRBD2; abundance: -; CDR3aa: CASSVSSLAGEETQYF; CDR3nt: TGTGCCAGCAGCGTATCCTCTCTAGCGGGGGAAGAGACCCAGTACTTC
v_gene: TRBV6-6; j_gene: TRBJ2-1; d_gene: -; abundance: many; CDR3aa: CASSYWRNLEDNEQFF; CDR3nt: TGTGCCAGCAGTTATTGGCGCAATCTGGAAGACAATGAGCAGTTCTTC
v_gene: TRBV7-2; j_gene: TRBJ2-5; d_gene: -; abundance: -; CDR3aa: CASSPPLAGGGRETQYF; CDR3nt: TGTGCCAGCAGCCCTCCCCTGGCAGGGGGCGGGAGAGAGACCCAGTACTTC
v_gene: TRBV6-5; j_gene: TRBJ2-3; d_gene: TRBD2; abundance: many; CDR3aa: CASRSFGGSDTQYF; CDR3nt: TGTGCCAGCAGGTCTTTCGGGGGGTCAGATACGCAGTATTTT
v_gene: TRBV7-2; j_gene: TRBJ2-5; d_gene: -; abundance: few; CDR3aa: CASSLAGTETQYF; CDR3nt: TGTGCCAGCAGCTTAGCGGGGACGGAGACCCAGTACTTC
v_gene: TRBV7-3; j_gene: TRBJ2-6; d_gene: -; abundance: -; CDR3aa: CASRWTSSGANVLTF; CDR3nt: TGTGCCAGCAGGTGGACGAGCTCTGGGGCCAACGTCCTGACTTTC
v_gene: TRBV6-2/TRBV6-3; j_gene: TRBJ1-5; d_gene: -; abundance: -; CDR3aa: CASRGTGYQPQHF; CDR3nt: TGTGCCAGCAGGGGAACAGGGTATCAGCCCCAGCATTTT
v_gene: TRBV6-2/TRBV6-3; j_gene: TRBJ2-1; d_gene: TRBD2; abundance: few; CDR3aa: CASSYFGGAYNEQFF; CDR3nt: TGTGCCAGCAGTTACTTCGGGGGGGCGTACAATGAGCAGTTCTTC
v_gene: TRBV7-2; j_gene: TRBJ1-5; d_gene: -; abundance: -; CDR3aa: CASSFSQGLGQPQHF; CDR3nt: TGTGCCAGCAGCTTTTCTCAGGGGCTCGGGCAGCCCCAGCATTTT
v_gene: TRBV7-3; j_gene: TRBJ2-1; d_gene: -; abundance: -; CDR3aa: CASSLVGPASSYNEQFF; CDR3nt: TGTGCCAGCAGCTTAGTGGGACCCGCTAGCTCCTACAATGAGCAGTTCTTC
v_gene: TRBV6-5; j_gene: TRBJ2-7; d_gene: -; abundance: many; CDR3aa: CASSPDPYEQYF; CDR3nt: TGTGCCAGCAGCCCCGACCCCTACGAGCAGTACTTC
v_gene: TRBV7-9; j_gene: TRBJ2-4; d_gene: TRBD1; abundance: few; CDR3aa: CASSLETGGWNIQYF; CDR3nt: TGTGCCAGCAGCTTGGAAACAGGGGGCTGGAACATTCAGTACTTC
v_gene: TRBV9; j_gene: TRBJ2-5; d_gene: TRBD2; abundance: many; CDR3aa: CASTLGRGELQETQYF; CDR3nt: TGTGCCAGCACCCTAGGGCGGGGGGAACTCCAAGAGACCCAGTACTTC
v_gene: TRBV12-3/TRBV12-4; j_gene: TRBJ2-3; d_gene: TRBD2; abundance: -; CDR3aa: CASTYGGEGTDTQYF; CDR3nt: TGTGCCAGCACCTATGGGGGGGAGGGCACAGATACGCAGTATTTT
v_gene: TRBV4-1; j_gene: TRBJ1-1; d_gene: -; abundance: -; CDR3aa: CASSQVGGSTEAFF; CDR3nt: TGCGCCAGCAGCCAAGTGGGGGGGTCCACTGAAGCTTTCTTT
v_gene: TRBV6-1; j_gene: TRBJ2-3; d_gene: TRBD1; abundance: once; CDR3aa: CASLTPGTGVGNTQYF; CDR3nt: TGTGCCAGCTTGACGCCCGGGACAGGGGTGGGGAATACGCAGTATTTT
v_gene: TRBV7-2; j_gene: TRBJ2-5; d_gene: -; abundance: many; CDR3aa: CASSLVPGLRQETQYF; CDR3nt: TGTGCCAGCAGCTTAGTCCCGGGGCTGAGACAAGAGACCCAGTACTTC
v_gene: TRBV4-3; j_gene: TRBJ1-3; d_gene: -; abundance: -; CDR3aa: CASSQQPGNTIYF; CDR3nt: TGCGCCAGCAGCCAACAGCCGGGAAACACCATATATTTT
v_gene: TRBV7-9; j_gene: TRBJ1-1; d_gene: -; abundance: few; CDR3aa: CASSLGDGLNTEAFF; CDR3nt: TGTGCCAGCAGCTTAGGGGACGGATTGAACACTGAAGCTTTCTTT
v_gene: TRBV7-2; j_gene: TRBJ1-5; d_gene: TRBD1; abundance: -; CDR3aa: CASSPGQVETQHF; CDR3nt: TGTGCCAGCAGCCCTGGACAGGTAGAGACCCAGCATTTT
v_gene: TRBV4-3; j_gene: TRBJ1-2; d_gene: TRBD1; abundance: -; CDR3aa: CASSRQGLPGQGDGYTF; CDR3nt: TGCGCCAGCAGCCGGCAAGGTTTACCGGGACAGGGAGACGGCTACACCTTC
v_gene: TRBV4-3; j_gene: TRBJ2-2; d_gene: -; abundance: many; CDR3aa: CASSQEGGLSTGELFF; CDR3nt: TGCGCCAGCAGCCAGGAAGGGGGTCTGAGTACCGGGGAGCTGTTTTTT